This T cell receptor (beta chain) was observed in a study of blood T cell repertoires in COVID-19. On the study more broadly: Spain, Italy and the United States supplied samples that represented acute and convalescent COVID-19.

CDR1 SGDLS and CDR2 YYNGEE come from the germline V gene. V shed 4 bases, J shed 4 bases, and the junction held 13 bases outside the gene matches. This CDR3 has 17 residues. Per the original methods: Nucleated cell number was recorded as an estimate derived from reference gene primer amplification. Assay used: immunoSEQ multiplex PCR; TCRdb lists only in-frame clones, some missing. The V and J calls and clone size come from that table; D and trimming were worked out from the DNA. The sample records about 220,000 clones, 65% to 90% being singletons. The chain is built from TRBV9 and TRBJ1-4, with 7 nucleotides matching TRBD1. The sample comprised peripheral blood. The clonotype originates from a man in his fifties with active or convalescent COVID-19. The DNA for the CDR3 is TGTGCCAGCAGCCCCCAGGGGGGCCTGCTGCTTAATGAAAAACTGTTTTTT. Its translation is CASSPQGGLLLNEKLFF.